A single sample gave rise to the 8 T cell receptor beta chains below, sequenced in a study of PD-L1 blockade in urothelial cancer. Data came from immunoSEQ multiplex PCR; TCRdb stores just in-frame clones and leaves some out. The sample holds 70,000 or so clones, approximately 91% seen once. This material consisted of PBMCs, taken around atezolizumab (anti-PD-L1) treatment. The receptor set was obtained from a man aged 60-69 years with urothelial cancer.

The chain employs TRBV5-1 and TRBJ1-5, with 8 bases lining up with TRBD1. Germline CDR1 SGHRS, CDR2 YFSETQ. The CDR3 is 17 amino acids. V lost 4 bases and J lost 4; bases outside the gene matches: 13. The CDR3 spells CASSPYPGQGRNQPQHF. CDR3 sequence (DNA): TGCGCCAGCAGCCCTTACCCCGGACAGGGACGAAATCAGCCCCAGCATTTT.

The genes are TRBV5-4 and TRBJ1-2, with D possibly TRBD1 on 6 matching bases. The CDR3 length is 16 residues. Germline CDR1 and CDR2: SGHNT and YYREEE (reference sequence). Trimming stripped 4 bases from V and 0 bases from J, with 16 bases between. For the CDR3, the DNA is TGTGCCAGCAGCCCAGCTTACAGGGCCTCTAACTATGGCTACACCTTC. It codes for CASSPAYRASNYGYTF.

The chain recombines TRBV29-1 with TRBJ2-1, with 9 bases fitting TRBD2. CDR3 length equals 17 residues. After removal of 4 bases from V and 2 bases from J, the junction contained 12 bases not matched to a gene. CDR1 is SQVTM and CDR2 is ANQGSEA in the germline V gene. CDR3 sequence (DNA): TGCAGCGTTGTCCGGTCGGAATTAGCGGGAGCCTACAATGAGCAGTTCTTC. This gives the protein CSVVRSELAGAYNEQFF.

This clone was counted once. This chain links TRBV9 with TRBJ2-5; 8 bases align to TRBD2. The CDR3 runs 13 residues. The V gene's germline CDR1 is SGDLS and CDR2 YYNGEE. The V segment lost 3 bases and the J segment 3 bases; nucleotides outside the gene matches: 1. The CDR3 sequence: CASSDSGEETQYF. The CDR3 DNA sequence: TGTGCCAGCAGCGATAGCGGGGAAGAGACCCAGTACTTC.

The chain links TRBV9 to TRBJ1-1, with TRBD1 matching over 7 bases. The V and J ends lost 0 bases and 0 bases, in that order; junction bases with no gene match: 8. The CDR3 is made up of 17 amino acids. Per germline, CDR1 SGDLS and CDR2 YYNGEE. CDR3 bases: TGTGCCAGCAGCGTAGGGGGACAGAGACCCATGAACACTGAAGCTTTCTTT. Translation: CASSVGGQRPMNTEAFF. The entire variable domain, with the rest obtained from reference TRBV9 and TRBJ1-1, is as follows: DSGVTQTPKHLITATGQRVTLRCSPRSGDLSVYWYQQSLDQGLQFLIQYYNGEERAKGNILERFSAQQFPDLHSELNLSSLELGDSALYFCASSVGGQRPMNTEAFFGQGTRLTVV.

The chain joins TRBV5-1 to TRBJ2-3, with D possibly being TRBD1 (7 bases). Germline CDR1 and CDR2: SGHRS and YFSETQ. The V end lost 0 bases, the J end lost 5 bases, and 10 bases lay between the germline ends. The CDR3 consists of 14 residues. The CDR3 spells CASSLDQGGDTQYF. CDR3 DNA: TGCGCCAGCAGCTTGGATCAGGGGGGAGATACGCAGTATTTT.

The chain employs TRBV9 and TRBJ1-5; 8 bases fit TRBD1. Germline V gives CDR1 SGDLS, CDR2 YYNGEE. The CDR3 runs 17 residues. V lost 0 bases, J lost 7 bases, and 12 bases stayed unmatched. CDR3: CASSVGVTGGLDQPQHF. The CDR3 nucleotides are TGTGCCAGCAGCGTAGGCGTAACAGGGGGTTTAGACCAGCCCCAGCATTTT. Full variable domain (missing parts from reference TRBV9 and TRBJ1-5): DSGVTQTPKHLITATGQRVTLRCSPRSGDLSVYWYQQSLDQGLQFLIQYYNGEERAKGNILERFSAQQFPDLHSELNLSSLELGDSALYFCASSVGVTGGLDQPQHFGDGTRLSIL.

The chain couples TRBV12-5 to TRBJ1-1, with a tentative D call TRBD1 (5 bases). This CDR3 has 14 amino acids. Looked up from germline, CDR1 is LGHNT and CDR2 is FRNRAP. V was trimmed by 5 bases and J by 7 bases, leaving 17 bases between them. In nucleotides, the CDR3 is TGTGCTAGTGGTGCCGGGACCCCGGGAGATGAAGCTTTCTTT. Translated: CASGAGTPGDEAFF.